The T cell receptor beta chain described here comes from a study of beta chain features in type 1 diabetes. Deletions cut 7 bases from V and 9 bases from J, with 13 bases between. This CDR3 is built from 13 residues. The germline V gene has CDR1 ENHRY and CDR2 SYGVKD. Study-wide results and limits: In every one of the four CD4+ subsets, TCRB CDR3s were moderately but significantly shorter in Type 1 diabetes patients.

This clone was detected only a few times. Antigen unknown. The authors reverse transcribed all of the isolated RNA, so sequencing captured expressed TCRB transcripts. Sequenced by immunoSEQ multiplex PCR; TCRdb stores in-frame clones only, minus some. The table includes under 450,000 clones, approximately 15% detected once. The single heparinised draw taken from each donor contained about 110 mL of blood on average. Sorting with CD45RO/CCR7/CD25/CD127/CD95/CD27 yielded naive, central memory, regulatory and stem-like memory CD4+ cells. The chain has TRBV10-3 and TRBJ1-6; D perhaps matches TRBD1 (6 bases). The receptor was isolated from a man aged 25-45 years in good health. The source material was naive CD4+ T cells from blood. CDR3 residues: CAITGTLLSPLHF. The CDR3, as DNA: TGTGCCATCACCGGGACACTACTTTCACCCCTCCACTTT.